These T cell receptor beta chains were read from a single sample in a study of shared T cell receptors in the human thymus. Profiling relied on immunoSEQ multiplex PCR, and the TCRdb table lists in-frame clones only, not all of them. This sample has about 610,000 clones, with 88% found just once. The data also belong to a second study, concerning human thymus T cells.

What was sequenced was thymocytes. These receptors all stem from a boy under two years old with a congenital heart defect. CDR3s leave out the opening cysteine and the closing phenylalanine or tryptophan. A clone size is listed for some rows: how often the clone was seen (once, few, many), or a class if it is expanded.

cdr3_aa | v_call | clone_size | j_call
ASSLRLAASYEQY | TRBV5-4 | - | TRBJ2-7
ASSSGGPLYEQY | TRBV19 | - | TRBJ2-7
ASSDREKTEAF | TRBV5-1 | - | TRBJ1-1
ASSVAARDEQY | TRBV9 | - | TRBJ2-7
ASSQSTSGAPYNEQF | TRBV4-2 | - | TRBJ2-1
ASSRGLAGVNEQF | TRBV5-6 | - | TRBJ2-1
ASSLSRLAGENEQF | TRBV28 | - | TRBJ2-1
ASSYLGQGAEQY | TRBV6-5 | - | TRBJ2-7
ASSSHRDTIAKNIQY | TRBV7-9 | - | TRBJ2-4
ATSLYRLAGGRAYEQY | TRBV15 | - | TRBJ2-7
ASSQGTSGRATDTQY | TRBV4-3 | - | TRBJ2-3
ATRGCQGGGRTQETQY | TRBV25-1 | - | TRBJ2-5
ASSLSGLRGYNEQF | TRBV5-1 | - | TRBJ2-1
ASSQPGIRGARPQH | TRBV23-1 | - | TRBJ1-5
ASMGGGLAAYEQY | TRBV6-1 | - | TRBJ2-7
ASSSRDLKTYEQY | TRBV5-8 | - | TRBJ2-7
ASGRGETQY | TRBV12-5 | - | TRBJ2-5
ASSARRGTAFDEQF | TRBV13 | - | TRBJ2-1
ASQPYGGGYEQY | TRBV28 | few | TRBJ2-7
ASSLSLSARVGNEQF | TRBV5-6 | - | TRBJ2-1
ASSLTGTGGNQPQH | TRBV5-1 | - | TRBJ1-5
ASSCGQFPLNQPQH | TRBV7-2 | - | TRBJ1-5
ASRTETYGYT | TRBV6-5 | - | TRBJ1-2
ANQDRVNNEQF | TRBV27 | - | TRBJ2-1
ASSPRALAGRNTEAF | TRBV18 | - | TRBJ1-1
ASSLGGNIRTSGNYNEQF | TRBV5-4 | few | TRBJ2-1
ASRFTRGREHYEQY | TRBV2 | - | TRBJ2-7
ASSPRGPSGKGGTDTQY | TRBV5-1 | - | TRBJ2-3
ASSPTWGGQIQETQY | TRBV27 | - | TRBJ2-5
ASSSLGLAGTDTQY | TRBV7-2 | - | TRBJ2-3
ASSHRDRDKETDTQY | TRBV27 | - | TRBJ2-3
ASDRGGNEQF | TRBV7-2 | - | TRBJ2-1
ASSPTGVEQY | TRBV28 | - | TRBJ2-7
ASSETTSNEQY | TRBV6-1 | - | TRBJ2-7
ASSSSRTGNDYGYT | TRBV7-9 | - | TRBJ1-2
ASSLAPRSYEQY | TRBV5-1 | - | TRBJ2-7
ASSLRQGLNEKLF | TRBV21-1 | once | TRBJ1-4
AISATPGQVRGETQY | TRBV10-3 | - | TRBJ2-5
ATSREGQDTEAF | TRBV15 | - | TRBJ1-1
ATSRARPEPFFYEQY | TRBV15 | - | TRBJ2-7
ASSPPSGRTRENTGELF | TRBV5-6 | - | TRBJ2-2
ASSRPISGMGYNEQF | TRBV27 | - | TRBJ2-1
ASSLSGLAGSRDTQY | TRBV5-6 | - | TRBJ2-3
ACQPSLRGRSSGYT | TRBV30 | - | TRBJ1-2
ASSLTSGKNNEQF | TRBV5-1 | - | TRBJ2-1
ASTDGVSYNEQF | TRBV7-9 | - | TRBJ2-1
ASSSRPCAAGGRYNEQF | TRBV9 | once | TRBJ2-1
ASSSKLYGELF | TRBV7-2 | - | TRBJ2-2
ASSFRTPSD | TRBV27 | - | TRBJ2-7
ATSPDTPRGANVLT | TRBV15 | few | TRBJ2-6
ASSKRRGRDRHGYT | TRBV19 | - | TRBJ1-2
ASSLAQGAFSHEQY | TRBV7-2 | - | TRBJ2-7
ASLIRGSGTEAF | TRBV28 | - | TRBJ1-1